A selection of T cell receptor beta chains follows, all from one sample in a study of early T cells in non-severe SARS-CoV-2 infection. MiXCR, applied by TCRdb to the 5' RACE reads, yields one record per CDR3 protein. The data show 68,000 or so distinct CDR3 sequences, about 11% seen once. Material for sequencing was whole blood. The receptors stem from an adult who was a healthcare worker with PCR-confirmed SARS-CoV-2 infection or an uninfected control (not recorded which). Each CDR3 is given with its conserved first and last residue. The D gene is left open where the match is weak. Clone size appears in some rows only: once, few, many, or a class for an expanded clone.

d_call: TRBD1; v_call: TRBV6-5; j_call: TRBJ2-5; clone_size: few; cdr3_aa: CASSSGTGSQETQYF; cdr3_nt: TGTGCCAGCAGTTCCGGGACAGGGTCCCAAGAGACCCAGTACTTC
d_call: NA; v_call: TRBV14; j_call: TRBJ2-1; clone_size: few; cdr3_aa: CASSQLHSYNEQFF; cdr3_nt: TGTGCCAGCAGTCAACTACATTCCTACAATGAGCAGTTCTTC
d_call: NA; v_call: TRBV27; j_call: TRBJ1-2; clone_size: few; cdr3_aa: CASSSASSQRLYGYTF; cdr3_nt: TGTGCCAGCAGCTCCGCCTCTAGTCAGCGTCTTTATGGCTACACCTTC
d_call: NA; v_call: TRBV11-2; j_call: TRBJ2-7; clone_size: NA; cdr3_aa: CASSLDTEVDEQYF; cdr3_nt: TGTGCCAGCAGCTTAGATACAGAGGTCGACGAGCAGTACTTC
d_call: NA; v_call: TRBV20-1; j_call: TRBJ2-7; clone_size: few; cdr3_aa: CSARDFYEQYF; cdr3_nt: TGCAGTGCTAGAGACTTCTACGAGCAGTACTTC
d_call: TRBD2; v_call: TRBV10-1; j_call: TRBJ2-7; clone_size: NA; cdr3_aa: CASSESSGRRSEQYF; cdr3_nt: TGCGCCAGCAGTGAGTCCAGCGGGAGAAGGAGTGAGCAGTACTTC
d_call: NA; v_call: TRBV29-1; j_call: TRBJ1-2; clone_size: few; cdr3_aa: CSVEDRGQGNYGYTF; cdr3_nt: TGCAGCGTTGAAGATCGAGGGCAGGGGAACTATGGCTACACCTTC
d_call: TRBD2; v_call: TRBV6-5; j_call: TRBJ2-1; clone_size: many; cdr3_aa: CASSLAGGPSYNEQFF; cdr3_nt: TGTGCCAGCAGCCTAGCGGGAGGGCCCTCCTACAATGAGCAGTTCTTC
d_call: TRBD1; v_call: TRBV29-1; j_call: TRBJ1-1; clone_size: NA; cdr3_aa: CSVPRTGVGTEAFF; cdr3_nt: TGCAGCGTTCCAAGGACAGGGGTCGGCACTGAAGCTTTCTTT
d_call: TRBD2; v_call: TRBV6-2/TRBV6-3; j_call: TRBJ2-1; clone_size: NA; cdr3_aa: CASSWRLAGVSSYNEQFF; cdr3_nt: TGTGCCAGCAGTTGGAGACTAGCGGGGGTAAGCTCCTACAATGAGCAGTTCTTC
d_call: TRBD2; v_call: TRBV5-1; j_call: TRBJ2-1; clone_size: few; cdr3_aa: CASSPDARTSGNSNEQFF; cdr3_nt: TGCGCCAGCAGCCCGGATGCCAGGACTAGCGGGAATAGCAATGAGCAGTTCTTC
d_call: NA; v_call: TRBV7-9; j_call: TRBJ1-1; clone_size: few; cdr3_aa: CASGRQNLYEAFF; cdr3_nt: TGTGCCAGCGGCAGGCAGAACTTATATGAAGCTTTCTTT
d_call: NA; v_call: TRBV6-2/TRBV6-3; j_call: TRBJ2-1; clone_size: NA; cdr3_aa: CASNGNQEYNEQFF; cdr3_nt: TGTGCCAGCAACGGAAACCAGGAATACAATGAGCAGTTCTTC
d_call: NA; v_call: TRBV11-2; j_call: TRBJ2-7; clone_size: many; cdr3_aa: CASSATTGNSYEQYF; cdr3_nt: TGTGCCAGCAGCGCTACAACAGGAAACTCCTACGAGCAGTACTTC
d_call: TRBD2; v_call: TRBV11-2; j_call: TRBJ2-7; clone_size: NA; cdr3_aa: CASSERLADLYEQYF; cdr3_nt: TGTGCCAGCAGCGAAAGACTAGCGGATCTCTACGAGCAGTACTTC
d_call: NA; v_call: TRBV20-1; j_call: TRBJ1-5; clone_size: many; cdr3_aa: CSARDRQGNQPQHF; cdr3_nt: TGCAGTGCTAGAGATAGGCAGGGTAATCAGCCCCAGCATTTT
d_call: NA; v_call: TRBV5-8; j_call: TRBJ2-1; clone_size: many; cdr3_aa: CASSFGLGNYNEQFF; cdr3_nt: TGTGCCAGCAGTTTTGGACTGGGCAACTACAATGAGCAGTTCTTC
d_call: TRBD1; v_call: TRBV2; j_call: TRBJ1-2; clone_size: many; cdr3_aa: CASTPPQGVYGYTF; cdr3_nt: TGTGCCAGCACCCCCCCACAGGGGGTCTATGGCTACACCTTC
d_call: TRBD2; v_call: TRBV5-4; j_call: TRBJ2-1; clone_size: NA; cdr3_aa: CASSLSTRTSAYNEQFF; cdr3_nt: TGTGCCAGCAGCTTGTCTACAAGGACTAGCGCCTACAATGAGCAGTTCTTC
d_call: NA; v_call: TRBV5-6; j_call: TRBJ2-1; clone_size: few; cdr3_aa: CASSLLWLSNEQFF; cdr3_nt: TGTGCCAGCAGCTTGCTCTGGTTGAGTAATGAGCAGTTCTTC
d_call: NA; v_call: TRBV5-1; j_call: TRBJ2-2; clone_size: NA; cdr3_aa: CASSPSTPNTGELFF; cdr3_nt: TGCGCCAGCAGCCCTTCTACTCCGAACACCGGGGAGCTGTTTTTT
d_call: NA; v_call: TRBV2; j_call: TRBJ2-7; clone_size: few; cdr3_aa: CASSEMVSEQYF; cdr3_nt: TGTGCCAGCAGTGAAATGGTGAGCGAGCAGTACTTC
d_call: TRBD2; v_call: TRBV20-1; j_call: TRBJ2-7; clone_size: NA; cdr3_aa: CSASPLLAGSSYEQYF; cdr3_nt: TGCAGTGCTAGCCCTCTCCTAGCGGGGAGCTCCTACGAGCAGTACTTC
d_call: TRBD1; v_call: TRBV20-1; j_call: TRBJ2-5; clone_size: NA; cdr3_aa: CSAPGQSETQYF; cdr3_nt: TGCAGTGCCCCGGGACAGTCAGAGACCCAGTACTTC
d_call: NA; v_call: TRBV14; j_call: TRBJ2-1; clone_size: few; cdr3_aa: CASSPHADNEQFF; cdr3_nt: TGTGCCAGCAGCCCTCACGCTGACAATGAGCAGTTCTTC
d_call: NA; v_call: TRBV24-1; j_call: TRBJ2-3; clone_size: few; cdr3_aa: CATSGSLASTDTQYF; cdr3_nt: TGTGCCACCAGTGGAAGCCTGGCTAGCACAGATACGCAGTATTTT
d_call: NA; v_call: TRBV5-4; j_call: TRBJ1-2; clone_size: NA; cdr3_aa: CASSSRTDNYGYTF; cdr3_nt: TGTGCCAGCAGCTCACGGACGGATAACTATGGCTACACCTTC
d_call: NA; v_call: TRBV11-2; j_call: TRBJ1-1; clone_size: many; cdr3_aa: CASSLIPPLNTGRTEAFF; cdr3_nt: TGTGCCAGCAGCTTAATTCCTCCATTAAATACAGGAAGGACTGAAGCTTTCTTT
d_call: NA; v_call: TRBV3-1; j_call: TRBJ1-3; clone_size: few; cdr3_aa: CASSLIGGSGNTIYF; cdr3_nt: TGTGCCAGCAGCCTCATCGGGGGCTCTGGAAACACCATATATTTT
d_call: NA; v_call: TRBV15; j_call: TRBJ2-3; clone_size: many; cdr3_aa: CATVEGGLTDTQYF; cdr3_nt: TGTGCCACCGTTGAAGGGGGGCTCACAGATACGCAGTATTTT
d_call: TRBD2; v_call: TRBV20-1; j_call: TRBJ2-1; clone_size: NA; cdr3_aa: CSVRYDGRVRNEQFF; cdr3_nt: TGCAGTGTTCGATATGACGGGAGGGTACGTAATGAGCAGTTCTTC
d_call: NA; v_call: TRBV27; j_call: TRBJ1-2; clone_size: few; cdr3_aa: CASSFGPLHGYTF; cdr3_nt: TGTGCCAGCAGTTTCGGACCATTACATGGCTACACCTTC
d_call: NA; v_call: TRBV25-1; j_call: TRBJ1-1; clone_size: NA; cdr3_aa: CASSENTKEAFF; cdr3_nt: TGTGCCAGCAGTGAGAACACAAAGGAAGCTTTCTTT
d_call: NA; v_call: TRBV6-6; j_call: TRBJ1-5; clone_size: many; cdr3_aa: CASRGGNQPQHF; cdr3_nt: TGTGCCAGCAGGGGTGGCAATCAGCCCCAGCATTTT
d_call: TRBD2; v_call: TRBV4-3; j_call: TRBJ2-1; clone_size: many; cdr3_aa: CASSLLAGVYIEQFF; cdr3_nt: TGCGCCAGCAGCCTCCTAGCGGGAGTATATATTGAGCAGTTCTTC
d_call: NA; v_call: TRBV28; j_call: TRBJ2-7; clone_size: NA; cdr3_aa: CASSHPLGQTYEQYF; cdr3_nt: TGTGCCAGCAGCCACCCCCTCGGGCAGACCTACGAGCAGTACTTC
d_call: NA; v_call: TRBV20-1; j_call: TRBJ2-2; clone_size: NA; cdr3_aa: CSARDGATGELFF; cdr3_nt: TGCAGTGCTAGAGATGGGGCGACCGGGGAGCTGTTTTTT
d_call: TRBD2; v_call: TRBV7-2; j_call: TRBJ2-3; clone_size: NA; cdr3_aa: CASSMQTSFPDTQYF; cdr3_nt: TGTGCCAGCAGCATGCAGACTAGCTTCCCAGATACGCAGTATTTT
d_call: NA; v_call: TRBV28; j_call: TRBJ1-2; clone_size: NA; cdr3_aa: CASSSYGYGYTF; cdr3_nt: TGTGCCAGCAGTTCCTACGGCTATGGCTACACCTTC
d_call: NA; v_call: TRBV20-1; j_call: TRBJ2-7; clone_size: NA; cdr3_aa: CSVSGTSSYEQYF; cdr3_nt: TGCAGTGTCTCCGGGACCTCCTCCTACGAGCAGTACTTC
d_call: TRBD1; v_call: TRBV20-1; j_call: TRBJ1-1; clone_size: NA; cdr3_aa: CSARDPRGSMDTEAFF; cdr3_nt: TGCAGTGCTAGAGATCCCAGGGGGAGTATGGACACTGAAGCTTTCTTT
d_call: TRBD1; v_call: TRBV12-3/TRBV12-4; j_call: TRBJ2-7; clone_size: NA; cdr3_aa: CASSLRQGWYEQYF; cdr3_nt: TGTGCCAGCAGCCTCAGACAGGGGTGGTACGAGCAGTACTTC